The rows below give T cell receptor beta chains drawn from one sample of a study of regulatory T cells in long-lasting Graves disease. TCRdb re-analysed the multiplex PCR reads in MiXCR, keeping a single row per CDR3 protein. The table has over 450,000 distinct CDR3 sequences, more than 10% seen once; the top ten hold more than 8%. The data were also submitted as part of a second study, on T cells in Graves' hyperthyroidism and ophthalmopathy.

The specimen comprised peripheral blood mononuclear cells (PBMCs), sampled at new diagnosis, from a patient treated with antithyroid drugs. The receptors were gathered from a woman aged 25 to 39 with Graves disease. The CDR3 runs from the conserved cysteine through the conserved F or W. A D gene is named only where the DNA matches it firmly. Clone size appears in some rows only: once, few, many, or a class for an expanded clone.

abundance	v_gene	d_gene	j_gene	CDR3nt	CDR3aa
many	TRBV11-3	.	TRBJ2-1	TGTGCCAGCAGCTGGACACTAGCCGCCAATGAGCAGTTCTTC	CASSWTLAANEQFF
.	TRBV5-1	TRBD2	TRBJ2-1	TGCGCCAGCAGCCCCTGGCTAGCGGGTGGAAATGAGCAGTTCTTC	CASSPWLAGGNEQFF
few	TRBV4-1	TRBD2	TRBJ2-3	TGCGCCAGCAGCCGGGGGGGGGTTGGTACAGATACGCAGTATTTT	CASSRGGVGTDTQYF
.	TRBV2	.	TRBJ1-2	TGTGCCAGCAGTGAAGCGCCCGGGGGTCAGGGAAACTATGGCTACACCTTC	CASSEAPGGQGNYGYTF
many	TRBV19	.	TRBJ2-7	TGTGCCAGTAGTAGGCATGGGAGCTCCTACGAGCAGTACTTC	CASSRHGSSYEQYF
many	TRBV12-3/TRBV12-4	.	TRBJ2-2	TGTGCCAGCAGTTTAATGTCGAACACCGGGGAGCTGTTTTTT	CASSLMSNTGELFF
.	TRBV15	.	TRBJ1-1	TGTGCCACCAGCAGGGGGGGGGTAGAGGCGCGTACTGAAGCTTTCTTT	CATSRGGVEARTEAFF
many	TRBV7-9	TRBD2	TRBJ2-1	TGTGCCAGCAGCTTAGCAATAGCGGGAGGGCGAGAGCAGTTCTTC	CASSLAIAGGREQFF
many	TRBV2	.	TRBJ2-7	TGTGCCAGCGACCGGGGGGCCTCCTACGAGCAGTACTTC	CASDRGASYEQYF
many	TRBV30	TRBD1	TRBJ2-7	TGTGCCTGCCGGGACAGGGGGTACGAGCAGTACTTC	CACRDRGYEQYF
many	TRBV6-1	.	TRBJ1-2	TGTGCCAGCAACCCAGGATATCTCTATGGCTACACCTTC	CASNPGYLYGYTF
many	TRBV19	.	TRBJ1-4	TGTGCCAGTAGTGCGGCAACTAATGAAAAACTGTTTTTT	CASSAATNEKLFF
few	TRBV18	TRBD1	TRBJ1-1	TGTGCCAGCTCATCTTTAGACAGGGGGAACACTGAAGCTTTCTTT	CASSSLDRGNTEAFF
few	TRBV30	TRBD1	TRBJ1-5	TGTGCCTGGAGTCAGGGGGGTAGCAATCAGCCCCAGCATTTT	CAWSQGGSNQPQHF
few	TRBV6-1	.	TRBJ1-2	TGTGCCAGCAGCCCCATTGGGGCGACGGACGTCTATGGCTACACCTTC	CASSPIGATDVYGYTF
many	TRBV7-2	TRBD2	TRBJ2-5	TGTGCCAGCAGCCGAAAGGGACTAGCGGGAGGGGGCGATGAACAAGAGACCCAGTACTTC	CASSRKGLAGGGDEQETQYF
many	TRBV30	.	TRBJ2-1	TGTGCCTGGGACAGCTACTTCGGCCTCAATGAGCAGTTCTTC	CAWDSYFGLNEQFF
many	TRBV12-3/TRBV12-4	.	TRBJ2-7	TGTGCCAGCAGTTCAGGACTGATCTCCTACGAGCAGTACTTC	CASSSGLISYEQYF
few	TRBV19	.	TRBJ2-1	TGTGCCAGTAGTAAAACGAGACTCAAGGAGCAGTTCTTC	CASSKTRLKEQFF
few	TRBV20-1	.	TRBJ1-2	TGCAGTGCTAGAGAGCAGGGCTATGGCTACACCTTC	CSAREQGYGYTF
many	TRBV15	TRBD1	TRBJ2-5	TGTGCCACCAGCAGGAGCCAGGGGGACAGGGGGGTCCAAGAGACCCAGTACTTC	CATSRSQGDRGVQETQYF
many	TRBV27	.	TRBJ1-1	TGTGCCAGCAGACCCTCCAATGGGGACCAAGCTTTCTTT	CASRPSNGDQAFF
.	TRBV6-2/TRBV6-3	TRBD2	TRBJ2-1	TGTGCCAGCAGGCTCGGGGGGGCAACCTACAATGAGCAGTTCTTC	CASRLGGATYNEQFF
many	TRBV29-1	.	TRBJ1-1	TGCAGCGTTGGATCACTCTCATACACTGAAGCTTTCTTT	CSVGSLSYTEAFF
few	TRBV19	.	TRBJ1-1	TGTGCCAGTAGTATAGGAAGGGAAGGTCGTGAAGCTTTCTTT	CASSIGREGREAFF
many	TRBV20-1	TRBD2	TRBJ2-1	TGCAGTGCTCGCAGGGTCCGACTAGCGGGAGTTTGGGGTGAGCAGTTCTTC	CSARRVRLAGVWGEQFF
few	TRBV7-9	.	TRBJ1-5	TGTGCCAGCAGCTTAGGCTCAGGCCGTAGCAATCAGCCCCAGCATTTT	CASSLGSGRSNQPQHF
.	TRBV11-3	.	TRBJ2-7	TGTGCCAGCAGTTTAAAGGTTGCCGAGCAGTACTTC	CASSLKVAEQYF
.	TRBV20-1	TRBD1	TRBJ1-1	TGCAGTGCTAGAGTTCGGACAGGGGGCCCGAACACTGAAGCTTTCTTT	CSARVRTGGPNTEAFF
few	TRBV10-1	.	TRBJ1-2	TGCGCCAGCAGTGAGTCGAGGACGGGTGGCTACACCTTC	CASSESRTGGYTF
few	TRBV10-3	.	TRBJ2-3	TGTGCCACGAAGGGGAGAACAGATACGCAGTATTTT	CATKGRTDTQYF
many	TRBV20-1	.	TRBJ1-2	TGCAGTGCTAGAGGAGGGAACGGTGCGGGGGTTAACTATGGCTACACCTTC	CSARGGNGAGVNYGYTF
few	TRBV5-1	.	TRBJ2-1	TGCGCCAGCAGGAACTTTTTATCCTACAATGAGCAGTTCTTC	CASRNFLSYNEQFF
many	TRBV11-2	TRBD1	TRBJ1-1	TGTGCCAGCAGCTTAGCGACAGGGAGGGACACTGAAGCTTTCTTT	CASSLATGRDTEAFF
.	TRBV4-1	.	TRBJ2-1	TGCGCCAGCACCCCCAAGAGTATAGGGAGCCCCTACAATGAGCAGCTCTTC	CASTPKSIGSPYNEQLF
.	TRBV29-1	.	TRBJ2-5	TGCAGCGTTGAAGAAGACTGGCAAGAGACCCAGTACTTC	CSVEEDWQETQYF
.	TRBV12-3/TRBV12-4	TRBD1	TRBJ2-1	TGTGCCAGCAATCAAGGGGGCGGTGAGCAGTTCTTC	CASNQGGGEQFF
few	TRBV16	.	TRBJ1-3	TGTGCCAGCGCGGAACAGGGCTCTGGAAACACCATATATTTT	CASAEQGSGNTIYF
.	TRBV5-1	.	TRBJ2-3	TGCGCCAGCAGCTTTGGGGGTGGAGATACGCAGTATTTT	CASSFGGGDTQYF
few	TRBV4-1	.	TRBJ2-7	TGCGCCAGCAGCCACGGAGACACGTTCTACGAGCAGTACTTC	CASSHGDTFYEQYF
few	TRBV10-3	TRBD2	TRBJ2-1	TGTGCCATCGGAGCGGGGGGCGGACTAAATGAGCAGTTCTTC	CAIGAGGGLNEQFF
.	TRBV6-1	TRBD2	TRBJ2-7	TGTGCCAGCAGTGATACGGCGGGAGTGTACGAGCAGTACTTC	CASSDTAGVYEQYF
few	TRBV6-5	.	TRBJ2-7	TGTGCCAGCAGTTACGGACAGCTATACGAGCAGTACTTC	CASSYGQLYEQYF
many	TRBV12-3/TRBV12-4	.	TRBJ1-2	TGTGCCAGCAGTTTAGCGCCGGGCAGGGTAGAAAAGTATGGCTACACCTTC	CASSLAPGRVEKYGYTF
.	TRBV28	TRBD1	TRBJ2-1	TGTGCCAGCAGTTATATCCAGGCAGGGGGTGACAATGAGCAGTTCTTC	CASSYIQAGGDNEQFF
many	TRBV27	.	TRBJ2-7	TGTGCCAGCAGTTTGGACGGGGGAGGGGGCTACGAGCAGTACTTC	CASSLDGGGGYEQYF
many	TRBV10-1	.	TRBJ2-1	TGCGCCAGCAGTGAGTCGATTATCGGTAATGAGCAGTTCTTC	CASSESIIGNEQFF
many	TRBV27	.	TRBJ2-2	TGTGCCAGCAGTCCGACAGAATGGGGCACCGGGGAGCTGTTTTTT	CASSPTEWGTGELFF
many	TRBV28	TRBD1	TRBJ1-5	TGTGCCAGCAGTTTAGGGGACAGCCGCAATCAGCCCCAGCATTTT	CASSLGDSRNQPQHF
many	TRBV20-1	.	TRBJ2-7	TGCAGTGCTCCGCGGAGCTCCTACGAGCAGTACTTC	CSAPRSSYEQYF
many	TRBV6-1	.	TRBJ1-5	TGTGCCAGCAGCCGATGGACAGAGAATCAGCCCCAGCATTTT	CASSRWTENQPQHF
.	TRBV15	.	TRBJ1-5	TGTGCCACCAGCAGAGATCGGTATCAGCCCCAGCATTTT	CATSRDRYQPQHF
many	TRBV18	.	TRBJ2-7	TGTGCCAGCTCACTACAGGTTTCAAGCTCCTACGAGCAGTACTTC	CASSLQVSSSYEQYF